This is a list of T cell receptor beta chains from one sample in a study of CD8+ T cells in alopecia areata. TCRdb keeps only in-frame clones here, not all; method: immunoSEQ multiplex PCR. The data contain 90,000 to 130,000 clones, about 60% of them singletons. This specimen was CD8+ T cells sorted from blood, taken at week 24, from a patient treated with tofacitinib. The receptors come from a human donor with alopecia areata. Each CDR3 is given with its conserved first and last residue. A D gene is named only where the DNA matches it firmly. Clone size is not always given. Where it is, it says once, few, many or a class for expanded clones.

j_call clone_size d_call v_call cdr3_nt cdr3_aa
TRBJ2-3 large TRBD2 TRBV4-1 TGCGCCAGCAGCCAAGGTAGACTAGCGGGGGGAGATACGCAGTATTTT CASSQGRLAGGDTQYF
TRBJ1-1 . . TRBV5-4 TGTGCCAGCAGCCCAGTCGGGAACACTGAAGCTTTCTTT CASSPVGNTEAFF
TRBJ1-2 . . TRBV6-5 TGTGCCAGCAGCCAAACCCAGGAACCTAACTATGGCTACACCTTC CASSQTQEPNYGYTF
TRBJ2-6 . . TRBV7-8 TGTGCCAGCAGCTTCGCTTACAGGGCCGGGGCCAACGTCCTGACTTTC CASSFAYRAGANVLTF
TRBJ2-7 . . TRBV29-1 TGCAGCGTTGAGACCGAGACCTACGAGCAGTACTTC CSVETETYEQYF
TRBJ2-2 . . TRBV4-2 TGTGCCAGCATCGAACAGGACTATGGGAGGAACACCGGGGAGCTGTTTTTT CASIEQDYGRNTGELFF
TRBJ1-1 . . TRBV30 TGTGCCTGGGCTGGGGGGGATCTTAGGAACACTGAAGCTTTCTTT CAWAGGDLRNTEAFF
TRBJ2-6 . . TRBV7-2 TGTGCCAGCAACCTCCTTCCTCGGCCATCTGGGGCCAACGTCCTGACTTTC CASNLLPRPSGANVLTF
TRBJ2-7 . TRBD1 TRBV27 TGTGCCAGCAGTCCGGACAGGGGTTTCCACGAGCAGTACTTC CASSPDRGFHEQYF
TRBJ2-3 . . TRBV25-1 TGTGCCAGCAGTGAACTCGCTGCCGCGGGGGCCACAGATACGCAGTATTTT CASSELAAAGATDTQYF
TRBJ2-7 . . TRBV2 TGTGCCAGCTCCGACGGTTCCTACGAGCAGTACTTC CASSDGSYEQYF
TRBJ2-2 few TRBD1 TRBV2 TGTGCCAGCAGTGAAGGGACAGGGGGCTTCACCGGGGAGCTGTTTTTT CASSEGTGGFTGELFF
TRBJ2-2 . . TRBV7-9 TGTGCCAGCAGCCCCAACACCGGGGAGCTGTTTTTT CASSPNTGELFF
TRBJ1-2 few . TRBV29-1 TGCAGCGCCTTCCAAGGGTGGGTTTATGGCTACACCTTC CSAFQGWVYGYTF
TRBJ2-1 few . TRBV30 TGTGCCTGGAGTGAGGGGGACAATGAGCAGTTCTTC CAWSEGDNEQFF
TRBJ2-3 . . TRBV27 TGTGCCAGCAGTTTAGCCGGGACCATATATAGCACAGATACGCAGTATTTT CASSLAGTIYSTDTQYF
TRBJ2-2 . . TRBV7-2 TGTGCCAGCAGCTTAGCGATCGTATTGCCCGGGGAGCTGTTTTTT CASSLAIVLPGELFF
TRBJ2-7 . . TRBV13 TGTGCCAGCAGCTATGACGGCGACGAGCAGTACTTC CASSYDGDEQYF
TRBJ2-3 . . TRBV13 TGTGCCAGCAGCCGGCGGTGGGAAGCAGATACGCAGTATTTT CASSRRWEADTQYF
TRBJ2-3 . . TRBV5-6 TGTGCCAGCAGCTCAGGGCCCGGCCCGCAGTATTTT CASSSGPGPQYF
TRBJ2-3 . . TRBV5-1 TGCGCCAGCAGCTGGACCCCTAGGGATACGCAGTATTTT CASSWTPRDTQYF
TRBJ2-7 few TRBD1 TRBV13 TGTGCCAGCAGCTCAACGGACAGGGGACCCGAGCAGTACTTC CASSSTDRGPEQYF
TRBJ2-7 . . TRBV5-6 TGTGCCAGCAGTTCCGAGGGCCCCTACGAGCAGTACTTC CASSSEGPYEQYF
TRBJ2-7 . . TRBV23-1 TGCGCCAGCCGCAGGGGTAGGAGGGAAGGTCACGAGCAGTACTTC CASRRGRREGHEQYF
TRBJ2-5 . . TRBV12-5 TGTGCTAGTGGTTTGGTCGATGACAGCGAAGAGACCCAGTACTTC CASGLVDDSEETQYF
TRBJ2-1 . TRBD2 TRBV11-2 TGTGCCAGCAGCTCCCGGAGGGGTCAAGCGGGGGATTCCTACAATGAGCAGTTCTTC CASSSRRGQAGDSYNEQFF
TRBJ1-5 few . TRBV2 TGTGCCAGCAGTGAGGGTGGGGGATTCGAGCCCCAGCATTTT CASSEGGGFEPQHF
TRBJ1-5 . TRBD1 TRBV4-3 TGCGCCAGCAGCCCGGGGACAGGGGGCAATCAGCCCCAGCATTTT CASSPGTGGNQPQHF
TRBJ1-5 . . TRBV19 TGTGCCAGTAGGGCATGGGACACGTCGGGGGTCCAGCCCCAGCATTTT CASRAWDTSGVQPQHF
TRBJ2-7 . TRBD1 TRBV15 TGTGCCACCAGCATGCCGGGACAGGGCTACGAGCAGTACTTC CATSMPGQGYEQYF
TRBJ2-5 . . TRBV7-9 TGTGCCAGCAGCATGAGGACCGGGACCGCGAAAGAGACCCAGTACTTC CASSMRTGTAKETQYF